These 2 T cell receptor beta chains originate from one sample sequenced in a study of early T cells in non-severe SARS-CoV-2 infection. A single record per CDR3 protein comes from TCRdb applying MiXCR to the 5' RACE reads. The table lists about 30,000 distinct CDR3 sequences, about 6% of them singletons. The sequenced material came from whole blood. These receptors were obtained from an adult who was a healthcare worker with PCR-confirmed SARS-CoV-2 infection or an uninfected control (not recorded which).

This clonotype was recorded many times. V is TRBV10-3 and J is TRBJ2-2; weak D call: TRBD2 (6 bases). Germline CDR1 ENHRY, CDR2 SYGVKD. The ends were cut back, 3 bases at V and 6 bases at J, with 17 bases in the middle. CDR3 size: 16 residues. Written as DNA, the CDR3 is TGTGCCATCAGTGAAACTAACCATAGGGAGGCCGGGGAGCTGTTTTTT. Protein sequence: CAISETNHREAGELFF.

This clonotype was detected many times. V gene TRBV19 combines with J gene TRBJ2-1; D not resolved. Germline V gene data show CDR1 as LNHDA and CDR2 as SQIVND (reference sequence). Trimming left V 3 bases short and J 9 bases short, with 15 bases between. The CDR3 has 14 residues. The CDR3 coding sequence is TGTGCCAGTAGTATCGGCGACACTCGAGTTGAGCAGTTCTTC. Translating gives CASSIGDTRVEQFF.